This T cell receptor beta chain was observed in a study of radiation and T cells in renal cell carcinoma. Study-wide findings and caveats: In blood, top tumor clones expanded by 2 weeks, shrinking by 4. Without pretreatment biopsies, baseline tumor clonotype presence was undetermined.

About this clone itself: Its antigen is still unknown.

The time point is: blood 2 weeks post-SBRT. Treatment given: 15 Gy SBRT to primary tumor, nephrectomy 4 weeks later. Clear cell pathology was present in this patient's renal cell carcinoma. Only in-frame clones appear in the TCRdb table, and some are missing; sequencing was by immunoSEQ multiplex PCR. The sample carries about 120,000 clones, 81% recorded once. This CDR3 contains 15 residues. J was trimmed by 0 bases and V by 3 bases; bases with no gene match: 5. Germline V gene sequence: CDR1 GTSNPN, CDR2 SVGIG (reference sequence). V usage is TRBV30 and J usage is TRBJ2-3, with TRBD2 matching 8 bases. The sequenced sample was blood, obtained from a patient whose treatment included radiotherapy and nephrectomy. The clonotype was recovered from a man aged 45-65 years with renal cell carcinoma. This CDR3 is CAWSLLADSTDTQYF. The CDR3 nucleotides read TGTGCCTGGAGCCTACTAGCGGACAGCACAGATACGCAGTATTTT.